A selection of T cell receptor beta chains follows, all from one sample in a study of blood T cell repertoires in COVID-19. Clones were read by immunoSEQ multiplex PCR, and TCRdb kept only the in-frame ones, dropping some. Among approximately 450,000 clones, 70% to 90% were seen once, and the ten largest hold over 1.5%. Sequenced material: PBMCs or T cells enriched from blood (not recorded which). The receptors were sampled from a woman under 30 with acute COVID-19. The CDR3 runs from the conserved cysteine through the conserved F or W. The D gene is left open where the match is weak. The size field is filled for only some rows; it gives once, few, many or a size class.

d_call clone_size j_call cdr3_length v_call cdr3_nt cdr3_aa
TRBD2 NA TRBJ2-1 16 TRBV6-5 TGTGCCAGCAGTTACTCGGCTAGCGGGGGTGTGGGGGAGCAGTTCTTC CASSYSASGGVGEQFF
TRBD2 NA TRBJ2-1 16 TRBV19 TGTGCCAGTAGTAACCATGGGACTAGCGGGAGTCGTGAGCAGTTCTTC CASSNHGTSGSREQFF
NA few TRBJ1-1 15 TRBV6-1 TGTGCCAGCAGTGAGTTGGGACTCCTGAACACTGAAGCTTTCTTT CASSELGLLNTEAFF
NA few TRBJ1-6 15 TRBV18 TGTGCCAGCTCACCAGAGACAGTCGATAATTCACCCCTCCACTTT CASSPETVDNSPLHF
NA once TRBJ2-3 13 TRBV18 TGTGCCAGCTCACCACTCAGGGCAGATACGCAGTATTTT CASSPLRADTQYF
TRBD2 NA TRBJ2-7 16 TRBV28 TGTGCCAGCAGTTCGGACTTGCTAGCGGTGACCTACGAGCAGTACTTC CASSSDLLAVTYEQYF
NA NA TRBJ2-1 16 TRBV7-9 TGTGCCAGCAGCCCGCCCAGCGGGCCCCCTTTAGATGAGCAGTTCTTC CASSPPSGPPLDEQFF
NA few TRBJ1-4 15 TRBV5-6 TGTGCCAGCAGCATCCGGACAGACTATAATGAAAAACTGTTTTTT CASSIRTDYNEKLFF
NA few TRBJ2-1 13 TRBV2 TGTGCCAGCAGGGCTAGCGAGGTCAATGAGCAGTTCTTC CASRASEVNEQFF
TRBD1 many TRBJ1-5 17 TRBV5-4 TGTGCCAGCAGCTTGGTGAGGGGACAGGGGGTTAATCAGCCCCAGCATTTT CASSLVRGQGVNQPQHF
TRBD2 few TRBJ2-1 15 TRBV10-1 TGCGCCAGCAGTTTGGGACTAAGGGGACACAATGAGCAGTTCTTC CASSLGLRGHNEQFF
TRBD1 NA TRBJ2-1 15 TRBV7-2 TGTGCCAGCAGCTTGGGACAGGGATCCTACAATGAGCAGTTCTTC CASSLGQGSYNEQFF
NA NA TRBJ2-5 11 TRBV29-1 TGCAGCGCTTACGAGCAAGAGACCCAGTACTTC CSAYEQETQYF
TRBD2 once TRBJ2-3 15 TRBV29-1 TGCAGCGGGGGAGATAGCGGGACTAGCACAGATACGCAGTATTTT CSGGDSGTSTDTQYF
NA NA TRBJ2-1 12 TRBV5-6 TGTGCCAGCAGCTTGTCAGAGACTGCACAGTTCTTC CASSLSETAQFF
NA NA TRBJ1-5 13 TRBV27 TGTGCCAGCAGTTTTATAGAGAATCAGCCCCAGCATTTT CASSFIENQPQHF
NA NA TRBJ2-7 14 TRBV11-1 TGTGCCAGCAGCTTAGAGCACAGGGCGAGCGAGCAGTACTTC CASSLEHRASEQYF
NA NA TRBJ1-5 15 TRBV5-8 TGTGCCAGCAGCGACGGAGGGGTGATCGAGCAGCCCCAGCATTTT CASSDGGVIEQPQHF
NA NA TRBJ1-5 17 TRBV21-1 TGTGCCAGCAGCAACGGTTGCTGGGACAGGGGTTGTCAGCCCCAGCATTTT CASSNGCWDRGCQPQHF
TRBD1 NA TRBJ1-1 14 TRBV4-1 TGCGCCAGCACCCGGACAGGGGAGAACACTGAAGCTTTCTTT CASTRTGENTEAFF
TRBD2 NA TRBJ2-7 15 TRBV7-9 TGTGCCAGCAGCTTGACTAGCGGGTCCTCCTACGAGCAGTACTTC CASSLTSGSSYEQYF
TRBD1 NA TRBJ2-7 14 TRBV5-6 TGTGCCAGCAGCCCCGGGACAGGGGCCTACGAGCAGTACTTC CASSPGTGAYEQYF
TRBD2 NA TRBJ2-7 15 TRBV9 TGTGCCAGCAGCGTCGCTAGCGGGAGGCAATACGAGCAGTACTTC CASSVASGRQYEQYF
NA NA TRBJ1-2 12 TRBV30 TGTGCCTGCTTAGGCAGGGGAGATGGCTACACCTTC CACLGRGDGYTF
TRBD1 NA TRBJ1-1 13 TRBV29-1 TGCAGCGTCCCGAGACAGGGCGGCACTGAAGCTTTCTTT CSVPRQGGTEAFF
TRBD1 once TRBJ1-2 15 TRBV19 TGTGCCAGTAGTAATCCGGGACAGGGGACCTATGGCTACACCTTC CASSNPGQGTYGYTF
NA once TRBJ1-4 15 TRBV2 TGTGCCAGCAGTCGGGCAGGCGGGACTAATGAAAAACTGTTTTTT CASSRAGGTNEKLFF
NA NA TRBJ2-7 16 TRBV5-1 TGCGCCAGCAGCTTCCTTGAGGGTCCATCATATTACGAGCAGTACTTC CASSFLEGPSYYEQYF
NA NA TRBJ2-1 13 TRBV9 TGTGCCAGCAGCGTAGGGACAAACGATGAGCAGTTCTTC CASSVGTNDEQFF
NA NA TRBJ1-6 17 TRBV5-4 TGTGCCAGCAGCCGCTCTCTTGGGGGCGGTCGTATCATCCCCCTCCACTTT CASSRSLGGGRIIPLHF
NA NA TRBJ2-7 14 TRBV7-2 TGTGCCAGCAGCTTTACTAGCCCAGGGGGGGAGCAGTACTTC CASSFTSPGGEQYF
TRBD2 NA TRBJ2-7 16 TRBV4-3 TGCGCCAGCAGCCCAGAGCGGGGAGCGGGAGATTACGAGCAGTACTTC CASSPERGAGDYEQYF
NA NA TRBJ1-1 13 TRBV4-3 TGCGCCAGCAGCCAATCGGAGAGGGATAAAGCTTTCTTT CASSQSERDKAFF
TRBD2 NA TRBJ2-4 15 TRBV5-8 TGTGCCAGCAGCTTGGCCGGCCGGGGGGTGAACATTCAGTACTTC CASSLAGRGVNIQYF
NA few TRBJ1-4 11 TRBV24-1 TGTGCCACCGCTGGGCGGGACCGGCTGTTTTTT CATAGRDRLFF
NA NA TRBJ2-1 16 TRBV6-1 TGTGCCAGCAGTGAAGCGGACCCATGGGCGGGCAATGAGCAGTTCTTC CASSEADPWAGNEQFF
TRBD2 once TRBJ2-7 15 TRBV5-4 TGTGCCAGCAGCTTGGTAATAGCGGGCTCCTACGAGCAGTACTTC CASSLVIAGSYEQYF